This is a list of T cell receptor beta chains from one sample in a study of blood T cell repertoires in COVID-19. The protocol was immunoSEQ multiplex PCR, while the TCRdb copy is restricted to in-frame clones and leaves out a portion. The sample lists some 150,000 clones; under 85% were seen once. Input material: peripheral blood. The receptors stem from a man aged 60 to 75 who had recovered from COVID-19. The CDR3 runs from the conserved cysteine through the conserved F or W. Each record gives: V gene, D gene, J gene, clone size, CDR3 protein, CDR3 DNA. A D gene is named only where the DNA matches it firmly. The listing skips clone size in some rows; elsewhere it reads once, few, many or a size class.

V: TRBV14; D: TRBD1; J: TRBJ1-3; size: .; CDR3: CASSHDRGGGNTIYF; DNA: TGTGCCAGCAGCCACGACAGGGGAGGTGGAAACACCATATATTTT
V: TRBV7-9; D: .; J: TRBJ2-7; size: .; CDR3: CASSPLPTNSYEQYF; DNA: TGTGCCAGCAGCCCCTTACCGACTAACTCCTACGAGCAGTACTTC
V: TRBV2; D: .; J: TRBJ2-3; size: .; CDR3: CASPGLGGPTDTQYF; DNA: TGTGCCAGCCCTGGTCTGGGGGGGCCCACAGATACGCAGTATTTT
V: TRBV6-1; D: TRBD2; J: TRBJ2-3; size: .; CDR3: CASSASAGGGTDTQYF; DNA: TGTGCCAGCAGTGCTTCAGCGGGGGGCGGCACAGATACGCAGTATTTT
V: TRBV19; D: .; J: TRBJ1-1; size: .; CDR3: CATKSRYMNTEAFF; DNA: TGTGCAACTAAGAGCCGGTATATGAACACTGAAGCTTTCTTT
V: TRBV5-8; D: .; J: TRBJ1-2; size: few; CDR3: CASSIDRYGYTF; DNA: TGTGCCAGCAGCATTGACAGATATGGCTACACCTTC
V: TRBV7-3; D: TRBD1; J: TRBJ2-3; size: .; CDR3: CASSLSDRASTDTQYF; DNA: TGTGCCAGCAGCTTATCGGACAGGGCTAGCACAGATACGCAGTATTTT
V: TRBV5-5; D: TRBD1; J: TRBJ1-5; size: .; CDR3: CASSLSGGSQPQHF; DNA: TGTGCCAGCAGCTTGTCAGGGGGCTCTCAGCCCCAGCATTTT
V: TRBV29-1; D: TRBD1; J: TRBJ2-7; size: .; CDR3: CSACRGLGYEQYF; DNA: TGCAGCGCATGCAGGGGGCTCGGGTACGAGCAGTACTTC
V: TRBV28; D: .; J: TRBJ1-4; size: .; CDR3: CASRGGGAREKLFF; DNA: TGTGCCTCCCGAGGGGGGGGCGCGAGGGAAAAACTGTTTTTT
V: TRBV6-5; D: TRBD2; J: TRBJ2-7; size: .; CDR3: CASTPEGRDHEQYF; DNA: TGTGCCAGCACCCCCGAGGGGAGGGACCACGAGCAGTACTTC
V: TRBV11-2; D: .; J: TRBJ2-7; size: .; CDR3: CASSLASYYEQYF; DNA: TGTGCCAGCAGCTTAGCCTCTTACTACGAGCAGTACTTC
V: TRBV30; D: .; J: TRBJ1-2; size: few; CDR3: CALSWNYGYTF; DNA: TGTGCCCTATCGTGGAACTATGGCTACACCTTC
V: TRBV6-6; D: .; J: TRBJ1-4; size: .; CDR3: CASATSLGGPNEKLFF; DNA: TGTGCCAGCGCTACCTCGCTAGGGGGACCTAATGAAAAACTGTTTTTT
V: TRBV11-3; D: TRBD1; J: TRBJ2-1; size: .; CDR3: CASSSYRGSEQFF; DNA: TGTGCCAGCAGCTCTTACAGGGGTTCTGAGCAGTTCTTC
V: TRBV5-1; D: .; J: TRBJ2-1; size: .; CDR3: CASSLVQDEQFF; DNA: TGCGCCAGCAGCTTGGTCCAGGATGAGCAGTTCTTC
V: TRBV2; D: .; J: TRBJ2-1; size: .; CDR3: CASSRDNEQFF; DNA: TGTGCCAGCAGTCGGGACAATGAGCAGTTCTTC
V: TRBV10-2; D: .; J: TRBJ2-1; size: .; CDR3: CASRRDSGGREQFF; DNA: TGCGCCAGCAGGAGGGACTCCGGAGGACGGGAGCAGTTCTTC
V: TRBV9; D: TRBD2; J: TRBJ2-7; size: .; CDR3: CASSPGGYEYEQYF; DNA: TGTGCCAGCAGCCCCGGGGGGTACGAGTACGAGCAGTACTTC
V: TRBV30; D: TRBD1; J: TRBJ1-6; size: .; CDR3: CAWKGQGRSPLHF; DNA: TGTGCCTGGAAGGGACAGGGGCGCTCACCCCTCCACTTT
V: TRBV5-1; D: .; J: TRBJ1-3; size: .; CDR3: CASSLRGSLNTIYF; DNA: TGCGCCAGCAGCTTGAGGGGATCTCTAAACACCATATATTTT
V: TRBV5-1; D: .; J: TRBJ2-2; size: .; CDR3: CASSTDSYTGELFF; DNA: TGCGCCAGCAGCACGGACTCTTACACCGGGGAGCTGTTTTTT
V: TRBV11-1; D: .; J: TRBJ1-5; size: .; CDR3: CASSLTGSNQPQHF; DNA: TGTGCCAGCAGCTTAACAGGCAGCAATCAGCCCCAGCATTTT
V: TRBV11-2; D: TRBD2; J: TRBJ2-1; size: once; CDR3: CASRRGDAYNEQFF; DNA: TGTGCCAGCAGGCGGGGGGACGCCTACAATGAGCAGTTCTTC
V: TRBV19; D: TRBD1; J: TRBJ1-5; size: .; CDR3: CASSIQGAENQPQHF; DNA: TGTGCCAGTAGTATACAGGGGGCTGAAAATCAGCCCCAGCATTTT
V: TRBV4-3; D: TRBD1; J: TRBJ2-7; size: .; CDR3: CASSPAGTGGSSYEQYF; DNA: TGCGCCAGCAGCCCGGCCGGGACAGGAGGGTCCTCCTACGAGCAGTACTTC
V: TRBV27; D: .; J: TRBJ2-5; size: .; CDR3: CASSLTRQVQETQYF; DNA: TGTGCCAGCAGTTTAACTAGACAGGTCCAAGAGACCCAGTACTTC
V: TRBV18; D: .; J: TRBJ1-5; size: once; CDR3: CASSPERWGGGNQPQHF; DNA: TGTGCCAGCTCACCCGAGCGGTGGGGAGGTGGCAATCAGCCCCAGCATTTT
V: TRBV5-4; D: TRBD1; J: TRBJ1-3; size: .; CDR3: CASSTDRPSSGNTIYF; DNA: TGTGCCAGCAGCACGGACAGGCCTAGCTCTGGAAACACCATATATTTT
V: TRBV6-2/TRBV6-3; D: .; J: TRBJ2-5; size: .; CDR3: CASSRGVAPYQETQYF; DNA: TGTGCCAGCAGCCGCGGGGTAGCTCCGTACCAAGAGACCCAGTACTTC
V: TRBV6-2/TRBV6-3; D: .; J: TRBJ2-1; size: .; CDR3: CASSPHTGGPYNEQFF; DNA: TGTGCCAGCAGCCCCCACACCGGGGGGCCCTACAATGAGCAGTTCTTC
V: TRBV7-9; D: TRBD1; J: TRBJ1-1; size: .; CDR3: CASSQGTGGLNTEAFF; DNA: TGTGCCAGCAGCCAAGGGACAGGGGGCCTGAACACTGAAGCTTTCTTT
V: TRBV19; D: TRBD1; J: TRBJ1-5; size: once; CDR3: CASNRDRGQPQHF; DNA: TGTGCCAGTAATCGGGACAGGGGTCAGCCCCAGCATTTT
V: TRBV7-6; D: TRBD2; J: TRBJ2-2; size: .; CDR3: CASSLARGGRGGELFF; DNA: TGTGCCAGCAGCTTAGCCCGGGGGGGCCGAGGCGGGGAGCTGTTTTTT
V: TRBV5-6; D: .; J: TRBJ2-5; size: once; CDR3: CASSPPGSETQYF; DNA: TGTGCCAGCAGCCCCCCGGGATCGGAGACCCAGTACTTC
V: TRBV11-2; D: TRBD2; J: TRBJ2-1; size: .; CDR3: CASSFLLAGEREQFF; DNA: TGTGCCAGCAGCTTTCTGCTAGCGGGGGAACGCGAGCAGTTCTTC
V: TRBV29-1; D: .; J: TRBJ2-1; size: .; CDR3: CSVEERRWQFF; DNA: TGCAGCGTTGAAGAGCGCCGATGGCAGTTCTTC
V: TRBV21-1; D: .; J: TRBJ2-1; size: .; CDR3: CASSQFNEQFF; DNA: TGTGCCAGCAGCCAATTCAATGAGCAGTTCTTC
V: TRBV12-3/TRBV12-4; D: .; J: TRBJ1-2; size: .; CDR3: CASSFSGDYGYTF; DNA: TGTGCCAGCAGTTTTTCGGGGGACTATGGCTACACCTTC
V: TRBV6-5; D: TRBD2; J: TRBJ2-1; size: .; CDR3: CASKGLAGGGEQFF; DNA: TGTGCCAGCAAGGGACTAGCGGGGGGGGGTGAGCAGTTCTTC